These 22 T cell receptor beta chains share one sample of origin, sequenced in a study of Ad26.COV2.S vaccination and SARS-CoV-2 variants. Treatment specified: 19 received Ad26.COV2.S at low or high dose, single or two shots; 5 received placebo; per-sample allocation not given. Day 63 following the first vaccine or placebo injection was when the samples were taken. Data came from immunoSEQ multiplex PCR; TCRdb stores just in-frame clones and leaves some out. The sample contains under 550,000 clones, approximately 88% of which appear only once. This specimen consisted of peripheral blood, obtained in a trial of Ad26.COV2.S vaccine versus placebo. These receptors all stem from a person aged 18-65 years who received the Ad26.COV2.S COVID-19 vaccine or a placebo.

The DNA for the CDR3 is TGTGCCAGCAGTTACTGGCGACAGGGGGCTGGCGAGCAGTACTTC. This gives the protein CASSYWRQGAGEQYF. The gene calls are TRBV6-6 and TRBJ2-7, with 10 bases lining up with TRBD1. There are 15 residues in the CDR3. Germline values: CDR1 MNHNY, CDR2 SVGAGI (reference sequence). V lost 1 base and J lost 6; bases outside the gene matches: 6.

The chain combines TRBV5-6 with TRBJ2-1, with TRBD2 identical over 8 bases. In germline, CDR1 is SGHDT, CDR2 YYEEEE. The CDR3 covers 16 residues. J was trimmed by 2 bases and V by 1 base; bases with no gene match: 5. The CDR3 protein is CASSLSGGAAYNEQFF. The CDR3 DNA follows: TGTGCCAGCAGCTTGTCCGGGGGGGCAGCCTACAATGAGCAGTTCTTC.

The CDR3 DNA is TGTGCCAGCAGCTTAGCCGGGACAGGCGACATGAACACTGAAGCTTTCTTT. Translating gives CASSLAGTGDMNTEAFF. The chain joins TRBV7-2 to TRBJ1-1, with TRBD1 identical over 8 bases. The ends lost 0 bases at V and 0 bases at J; junction bases unmatched: 6. Germline V gene data show CDR1 as SGHTA and CDR2 as FQGNSA. The CDR3 extends over 17 amino acids.

This sequence joins TRBV19 and TRBJ2-7; perhaps TRBD2 as D (6 bases). V lost 8 bases, J lost 6 bases, and 11 bases lay in between. Per the germline V gene, CDR1 is LNHDA and CDR2 is SQIVND (reference sequence). The CDR3 loop spans 11 amino acids. CDR3 region: CASGEEPEQYF. DNA for the CDR3: TGTGCCAGTGGGGAGGAGCCCGAGCAGTACTTC.

This rearrangement joins TRBV7-3 to TRBJ2-1; D is possibly TRBD2 (5 bases). Germline lookup yields CDR1 SGHTA and CDR2 FQGTGA. The V and J ends lost 3 bases and 2 bases respectively, with 8 bases between them. CDR3 length: 14 residues. The CDR3 is CASSFSGTYNEQFF. The CDR3 nucleotides read TGTGCCAGCAGCTTCTCGGGGACCTACAATGAGCAGTTCTTC.

The genes are TRBV9 and TRBJ2-3; D is ambiguous. The V end lost 0 bases, the J end lost 1 base, and 12 bases lay between the germline ends. The CDR3 spans 16 residues. The germline gives CDR1 SGDLS, CDR2 YYNGEE. CDR3 coding DNA: TGTGCCAGCAGCGTAGACCCGGTGTCAGGCACAGATACGCAGTATTTT. Translation: CASSVDPVSGTDTQYF.

The V call is TRBV6-5, the J call TRBJ1-1, with D possibly being TRBD1 (6 bases). Trimming shortened V by 0 bases and J by 1 base, and 9 bases separated the two germline ends. The CDR3 covers 15 residues. Germline V lookup: CDR1 MNHEY, CDR2 SVGAGI. The CDR3: CASSYSATGNTEAFF. CDR3 bases: TGTGCCAGCAGTTACTCCGCGACAGGGAACACTGAAGCTTTCTTT.

The chain employs TRBV9 and TRBJ1-3; D uncertain. Between the trimmed V and J ends, which lost 0 bases and 3 bases, there was a span of 7 bases. Germline V gene data show CDR1 as SGDLS and CDR2 as YYNGEE. This CDR3 has 14 residues. The CDR3 DNA is TGTGCCAGCAGCGTAGGGGCAGTTGGAAACACCATATATTTT. This encodes CASSVGAVGNTIYF.

J is TRBJ1-6 and V is TRBV19, with 9 bases matching TRBD1. Germline V gene data show CDR1 as LNHDA and CDR2 as SQIVND (reference sequence). The V and J ends lost 6 bases and 14 bases, in that order; junction bases with no gene match: 11. The CDR3 length is 14 residues. This chain's CDR3 is CASRNRDRDEALHF. Written as DNA, the CDR3 is TGTGCCAGTAGAAACAGGGACAGGGACGAGGCCCTCCACTTT. The whole variable domain, filled in from reference TRBV19 and TRBJ1-6, reads DGGITQSPKYLFRKEGQNVTLSCEQNLNHDAMYWYRQDPGQGLRLIYYSQIVNDFQKGDIAEGYSVSREKKESFPLTVTSAQKNPTAFYLCASRNRDRDEALHFGNGTRLTVT.

The chain uses TRBV5-1 and TRBJ1-6; 9 bases align to TRBD1. The J segment lost 9 bases and the V segment lost 2 bases, leaving 9 bases of the junction unmatched. Germline V CDR1 and CDR2: SGHRS, YFSETQ. The CDR3 runs 16 residues. CDR3 bases: TGCGCCAGCAGCTTCAGGACAGGGGAGGATAGTTCACCCCTCCACTTT. This gives the protein CASSFRTGEDSSPLHF.

This chain links TRBV3-1 (or the pseudogene TRBV3-2) with TRBJ2-5; D is unclear. Trimming took off 1 base at V and 5 bases at J, with 8 bases between the two ends. The CDR3 spans 13 residues. Germline V lookup: CDR1 LGHDT, CDR2 YNNKEL (reference sequence). In DNA, the CDR3 is TGTGCCAGCAGCCAAGCCATTGGGGAGACCCAGTACTTC. It translates to CASSQAIGETQYF.

The chain employs TRBV7-3 and TRBJ1-1; D call uncertain. CDR3 length equals 13 residues. Deletions cut 3 bases from V and 9 bases from J, with 14 bases between. The germline CDR1 and CDR2 sequences are SGHTA and FQGTGA. CDR3 sequence: CASSFLAKSQAFF. The CDR3 DNA sequence: TGTGCCAGCAGCTTTTTGGCCAAGTCACAAGCTTTCTTT.

The rearrangement joins TRBV29-1 to TRBJ2-7, with 10 bases matching TRBD1. With V trimmed by 4 bases and J by 3 bases, 3 bases remained unmatched. CDR1 SQVTM and CDR2 ANQGSEA come from the germline V gene. There are 13 residues in the CDR3. CDR3 residues: CSVAGQGNYEQYF. The CDR3 DNA reads as TGCAGCGTTGCGGGACAGGGGAACTACGAGCAGTACTTC.

V and J are TRBV4-3 and TRBJ2-5; D might be TRBD1 (6 bases). Germline loops: CDR1 LGHNA, CDR2 YSLEER. The V gene lost 1 base and the J gene lost 5 bases, with 11 bases spanning the gap. This CDR3 region has 14 residues. As DNA, the CDR3 is TGCGCCAGCAGCCAAGCCACAGGGTTCGAGACCCAGTACTTC. This encodes CASSQATGFETQYF.

This chain joins TRBV6-5 and TRBJ2-1; D may be TRBD1 or TRBD2 (5 bases each). Looked up from germline, CDR1 is MNHEY and CDR2 is SVGAGI. CDR3 size: 14 residues. The V end lost 7 bases, the J end lost 6 bases, and 16 bases lay between the germline ends. Here the CDR3 DNA reads TGTGCCAGCATTTTCGGGACCGAGGTCAATGAGCAGTTCTTC. Its translation is CASIFGTEVNEQFF.

Only a few counts were recorded for this clone. The V and J genes are TRBV2 and TRBJ2-2; 11 bases are shared with TRBD2. This CDR3 is 15 amino acids long. J lost 8 bases, V lost 4 bases, and 6 bases had no gene match. Germline V gene sequence: CDR1 SNHLY, CDR2 FYNNEI. The CDR3 is CASSGASGRPGELFF. The DNA of the CDR3 is TGTGCCAGCAGTGGGGCTAGCGGGAGGCCGGGGGAGCTGTTTTTT. Supplemented by reference TRBV2 and TRBJ2-2, the full variable domain reads EPEVTQTPSHQVTQMGQEVILRCVPISNHLYFYWYRQILGQKVEFLVSFYNNEISEKSEIFDDQFSVERPDGSNFTLKIRSTKLEDSAMYFCASSGASGRPGELFFGEGSRLTVL.

This clone was detected once. V is TRBV5-8 and J is TRBJ1-2, with 7 nucleotides matching TRBD1. V shed 3 bases, J shed 2 bases, and the junction held 10 bases outside the gene matches. This CDR3 region has 16 residues. CDR1 is SGHTS and CDR2 is YDEGEE in the germline V gene. CDR3 sequence: CASSYAGTAYNYGYTF. The CDR3 bases are TGTGCCAGCAGCTACGCCGGGACAGCTTACAACTATGGCTACACCTTC. The complete variable domain, with remaining parts taken from reference TRBV5-8 and TRBJ1-2, reads EAGVTQSPTHLIKTRGQQATLRCSPISGHTSVYWYQQALGLGLQFLLWYDEGEERNRGNFPPRFSGRQFPNYSSELNVNALELEDSALYLCASSYAGTAYNYGYTFGSGTRLTVV.

The CDR3 DNA sequence: TGTGCCAGTAGTTCGGGCTTTAACTATGGCTACACCTTC. Amino acid sequence: CASSSGFNYGYTF. The rearrangement uses TRBV19 and TRBJ1-2; D not certain. There are 13 residues in the CDR3. The germline V and J ends were trimmed by 5 bases and 1 base, with 8 bases remaining between them. CDR1 and CDR2 from the germline V gene are LNHDA and SQIVND (reference sequence).

This rearrangement joins TRBV27 to TRBJ1-5; no clear D. The V and J ends lost 5 bases and 1 base respectively, with 9 bases between them. Germline V lookup: CDR1 MNHEY, CDR2 SMNVEV (reference sequence). The CDR3 is made up of 14 amino acids. The CDR3 protein is CASSDRRSNQPQHF. The CDR3 nucleotides read TGTGCCAGCAGTGACCGCCGGAGCAATCAGCCCCAGCATTTT.

CDR3 region: CASSGIRVNYGYTF. In DNA, the CDR3 is TGTGCCAGCAGCGGTATACGGGTTAACTATGGCTACACCTTC. The chain carries TRBV11-2 and TRBJ1-2, with D unclear. The CDR3 contains 14 residues. Germline CDR1 is SGHAT and CDR2 is FQNNGV. V was cut by 5 bases and J by 1 base, with 11 bases left in between.

The chain joins TRBV5-1 to TRBJ2-1; no clear D. The CDR3 is made up of 16 amino acids. Germline loops: CDR1 SGHRS, CDR2 YFSETQ. V was trimmed by 0 bases and J by 1 base, leaving 11 bases between them. The CDR3 sequence: CASSLAIHRSYNEQFF. The CDR3 coding sequence is TGCGCCAGCAGCTTGGCGATTCACCGTTCCTACAATGAGCAGTTCTTC.

This clone was counted a single time. The chain has TRBV6-6 and TRBJ2-7, with unresolved D. V dropped 6 bases and J dropped 5 bases, with 17 bases sitting between them. This CDR3 comprises 14 residues. The germline V gene encodes CDR1 MNHNY and CDR2 SVGAGI (reference sequence). The CDR3 nucleotides read TGTGCCAGCAGCACGGACGGCCGTGGGGACGAGCAGTACTTC. Translated, it gives CASSTDGRGDEQYF.